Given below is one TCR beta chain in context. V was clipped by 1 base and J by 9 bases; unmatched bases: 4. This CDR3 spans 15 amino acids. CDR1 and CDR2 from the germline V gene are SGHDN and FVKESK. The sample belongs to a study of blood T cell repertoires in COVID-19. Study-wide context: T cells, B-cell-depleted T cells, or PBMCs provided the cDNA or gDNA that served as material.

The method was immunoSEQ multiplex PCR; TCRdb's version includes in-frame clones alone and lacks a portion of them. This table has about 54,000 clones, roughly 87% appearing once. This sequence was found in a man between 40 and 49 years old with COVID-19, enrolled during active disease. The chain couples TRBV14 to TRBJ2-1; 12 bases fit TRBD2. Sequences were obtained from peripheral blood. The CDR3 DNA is TGTGCCAGCAGCCAAGGACTAGCGGGAGTCTCTGAGCAGTTCTTC. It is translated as CASSQGLAGVSEQFF. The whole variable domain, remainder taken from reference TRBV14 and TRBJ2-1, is EAGVTQFPSHSVIEKGQTVTLRCDPISGHDNLYWYRRVMGKEIKFLLHFVKESKQDESGMPNNRFLAERTGGTYSTLKVQPAELEDSGVYFCASSQGLAGVSEQFFGPGTRLTVL.